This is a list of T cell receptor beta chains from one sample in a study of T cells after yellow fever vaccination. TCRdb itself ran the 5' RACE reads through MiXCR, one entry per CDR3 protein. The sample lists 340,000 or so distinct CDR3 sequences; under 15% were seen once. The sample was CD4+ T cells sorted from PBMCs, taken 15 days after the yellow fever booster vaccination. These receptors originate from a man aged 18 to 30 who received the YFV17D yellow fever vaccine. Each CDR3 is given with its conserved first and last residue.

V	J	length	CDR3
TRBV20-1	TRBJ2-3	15	CSARQLRSSTDTQYF
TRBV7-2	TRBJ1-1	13	CASSSRTLTEAFF
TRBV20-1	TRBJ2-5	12	CSADSGVETQYF
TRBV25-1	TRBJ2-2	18	CASSDPPRDRGRTGELFF
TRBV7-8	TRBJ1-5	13	CASSLRGIQPQHF
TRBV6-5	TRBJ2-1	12	CASRRLANEQFF
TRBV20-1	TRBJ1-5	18	CSARDSRSLGTGNQPQHF
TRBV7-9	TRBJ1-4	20	CASSLPTDMNGEWSNEKLFF
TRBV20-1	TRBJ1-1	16	CSASRDRGVGDTEAFF
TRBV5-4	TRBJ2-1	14	CASSPGDRGGEQFF
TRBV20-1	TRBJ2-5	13	CSAHSGGAETQYF
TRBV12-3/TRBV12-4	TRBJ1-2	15	CASSLGSGGAYGYTF
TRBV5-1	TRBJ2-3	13	CASSLEATDTQYF
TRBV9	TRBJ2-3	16	CASSVGSGSEADTQYF
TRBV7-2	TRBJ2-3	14	CASSKYGGPDTQYF
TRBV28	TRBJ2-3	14	CASSFVTTLDTQYF
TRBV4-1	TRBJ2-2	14	CASSPLDQPGELFF
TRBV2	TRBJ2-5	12	CATRAEQETQYF
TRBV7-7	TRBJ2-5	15	CASSSTGTPQETQYF
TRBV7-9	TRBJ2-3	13	CASSGSGTDTQYF
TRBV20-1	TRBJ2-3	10	CSAVAGTQYF
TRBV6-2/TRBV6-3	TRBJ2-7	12	CASTHRAAEQYF
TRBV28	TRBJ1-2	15	CASSKRAGPSYGYTF
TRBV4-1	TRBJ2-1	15	CASSQDPSLANEQFF
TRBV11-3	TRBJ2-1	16	CASSLGDSGPYNEQFF
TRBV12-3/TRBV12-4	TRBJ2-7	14	CASSGPWGSYEQYF
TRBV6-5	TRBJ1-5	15	CASSRLGESNQPQHF
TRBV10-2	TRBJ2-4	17	CASSEVFGASGGGIQYF
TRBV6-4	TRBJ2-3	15	CASSPRGPNTDTQYF
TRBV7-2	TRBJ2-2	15	CASSAGHLKVGELFF
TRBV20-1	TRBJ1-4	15	CSAPVPGKGNEKLFF